The 3 T cell receptor beta chains in this list originate from one sample, sequenced in a study of OX40 agonist ivuxolimab in advanced cancers. Measured with immunoSEQ multiplex PCR; TCRdb has only the in-frame clones, and not every one. The sample contains fewer than 30,000 clones, 65% to 90% of which appear only once. The specimen was CD4+ or CD8+ T cells sorted from blood, collected in a trial of the OX40 agonist ivuxolimab. These receptors all stem from an adult with an advanced solid tumor such as melanoma, head and neck, liver or kidney cancer.

The chain combines TRBV9 with TRBJ1-5, with unresolved D. CDR3 length: 13 residues. The V gene lost 5 bases and the J gene lost 4 bases, with 10 bases spanning the gap. Germline lookup yields CDR1 SGDLS and CDR2 YYNGEE. DNA of the CDR3: TGTGCCAGCAGGTCCTCGGCGAATCAGCCCCAGCATTTT. As protein: CASRSSANQPQHF.

V usage is TRBV29-1 and J usage is TRBJ1-2; TRBD1 might be the D (5 bases). Germline CDR1 is SQVTM and CDR2 is ANQGSEA. The CDR3 consists of 13 residues. The V gene lost 7 bases and the J gene lost 4 bases, with 16 bases spanning the gap. Here the CDR3 reads CSAGPGRGYGYTF. The CDR3 DNA sequence: TGCAGCGCCGGCCCCGGTAGGGGCTATGGCTACACCTTC.

V usage is TRBV4-1 and J usage is TRBJ2-2; D uncertain. V gave up 4 bases and J gave up 4 bases, with 7 bases separating them. The V gene's germline CDR1 is MGHRA and CDR2 YSYEKL. This CDR3 has 13 residues. DNA of the CDR3: TGCGCCAGCAGCCTACAGAGCACCGGGGAGCTGTTTTTT. Translating gives CASSLQSTGELFF.